The 3 T cell receptor beta chains below come from one sample, sequenced in a study of lung T cells in sarcoidosis with Löfgren's syndrome. TCRdb re-called the reads with MiXCR, one entry per CDR3 protein. This repertoire shows 15,000 to 25,000 distinct CDR3 sequences, about a fifth found once; its top ten account for about 3.8%. Sample: CD4+ T cells from PBMCs. These receptor sequences come from a human donor with sarcoidosis (Löfgren's syndrome or another form), or a control subject (not recorded which).

Concerning this clonotype: A much larger clone differs from this one at a single base, so this may be a read error. The V and J genes are TRBV6-6 and TRBJ2-2; D might be TRBD1 (6 bases). The germline gives CDR1 MNHNY, CDR2 SVGAGI (reference sequence). The CDR3 contains 13 residues. The CDR3 region is CASSQGNTGELLF. The CDR3 region has the DNA TGCGCCAGCAGTCAGGGGAACACCGGGGAGCTGCTTTTT.

The CDR3 DNA reads TGTGCCAGCAGCCCCCACGGGGCCGGAACTAATTCACCCCTCCACTTT. Protein: CASSPHGAGTNSPLHF. The chain uses TRBV7-3 and TRBJ1-6, with D perhaps matching TRBD1 (5 bases). The V gene's germline CDR1 is SGHTA and CDR2 FQGTGA. Deletions cut 5 bases from V and 6 bases from J, with 17 bases between. CDR3 size: 16 residues. The entire variable domain, with the rest obtained from reference TRBV7-3 and TRBJ1-6, is as follows: GAGVSQTPSNKVTEKGKYVELRCDPISGHTALYWYRQSLGQGPEFLIYFQGTGAADDSGLPNDRFFAVRPEGSVSTLKIQRTERGDSAVYLCASSPHGAGTNSPLHFGNGTRLTVT.

This clonotype was observed once. One end of the junction is discordant with germline, which a read error may explain. The chain employs TRBV7-2 and TRBJ2-3; D uncertain. The CDR3 loop spans 14 amino acids. The V gene's germline CDR1 is SGHTA and CDR2 FQGNSA. The CDR3 sequence: CASSTTTRTDTRYF. CDR3 in DNA: TGTGCCAGCAGCACAACGACAAGGACGGATACGCGGTATTTT.